This T cell receptor (beta chain) derives from a study of metastatic and nonmetastatic thyroid tumors. Study-wide context: Repertoires from blood and tumor or nodule tissue of malignant and benign thyroid patients were compared.

Study outcomes and limitations: For both blood and tumor, malignant thyroid tumors reportedly showed significantly higher TCR beta diversity than benign nodules did.

Methods used by the authors: CDR3 differences across clinicopathological groups were used to build a distant-metastasis classifier for papillary thyroid cancer. TCRdb re-called clones via MiXCR from the PCR reads. TCRdb, not the original authors, processed these V and J calls. The repertoire holds 40,000 or so clones, with roughly 19% as singletons. Every patient underwent thyroid surgery untreated. The CDR3 is 17 residues long. V shed 3 bases, J shed 8 bases, and the junction held 12 bases outside the gene matches. Looked up from germline, CDR1 is MRHNA and CDR2 is SNTAGT. This clone occurred a few times. Antigen: not known.

The gene calls are TRBV6-4 and TRBJ2-1, with TRBD2 identical over 11 bases. Sequencing used blood. The TCR sequence derives from a female donor with papillary thyroid cancer or a benign thyroid nodule (not recorded which). Some clones in this sample may be carry-over from other donors' samples. The CDR3 region is CASSEAATSGMTDEQFF. CDR3 sequence (DNA): TGTGCCAGCAGTGAAGCGGCGACTAGCGGGATGACTGATGAGCAGTTCTTC.